The clone carrying this T cell receptor beta chain was observed once. Antigen unknown. At deep level, the assay was performed. It was across several immunoSEQ plates that each subset's genomic DNA was evenly split. TCRdb's table, derived via immunoSEQ multiplex PCR, lists solely in-frame clones and lacks some. The sample carries hundreds of thousands of clones, about 80% recorded once. The data derive from a study of shared clonotypes between healthy human individuals. Study-wide points: The genetic and exposure-history diversity represented was limited by few donors. Sorted-subset sequencing, rarefaction showed, was incomplete despite large depth.

The CDR3 totals 17 residues. Specimen: memory CD4+ T cells sorted from blood. As for subset: CD45RA-negative fraction. V is TRBV21-1 and J is TRBJ1-5; TRBD1, the table's D call, was not compared with the DNA. TRBV21-1 is a documented pseudogene. This TCR was recovered from a woman aged 25 to 39 in good health. The CDR3 sequence is CASSKGDRDYSNQPQHF. The CDR3 nucleotides are TGTGCCAGCAGCAAAGGTGACAGGGATTATAGCAATCAGCCCCAGCATTTT.